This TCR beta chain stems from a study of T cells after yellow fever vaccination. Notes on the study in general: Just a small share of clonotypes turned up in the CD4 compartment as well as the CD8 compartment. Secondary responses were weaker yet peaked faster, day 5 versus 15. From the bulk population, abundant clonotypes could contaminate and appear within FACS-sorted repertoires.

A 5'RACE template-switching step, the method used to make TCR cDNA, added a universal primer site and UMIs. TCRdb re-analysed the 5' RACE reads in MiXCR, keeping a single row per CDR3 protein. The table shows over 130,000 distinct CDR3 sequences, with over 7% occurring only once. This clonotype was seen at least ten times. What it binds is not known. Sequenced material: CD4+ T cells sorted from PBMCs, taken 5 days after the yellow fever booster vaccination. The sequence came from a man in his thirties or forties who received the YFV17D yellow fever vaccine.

CDR3 coding DNA: TGTGCCAGCAGTCCCCTTCCCGGGACTAGCGGGGTCACAGATACGCAGTATTTT. It codes for CASSPLPGTSGVTDTQYF. This chain uses TRBV28 with TRBJ2-3; 13 bases are shared with TRBD2. Germline CDR1 MDHEN, CDR2 SYDVKM. The CDR3 is 18 residues long. Trimming at V came to 5 bases and at J to 2 bases, leaving 10 bases not matched to a gene.